The 28 T cell receptor beta chains listed next were all sequenced from one sample in a study of blood T cell repertoires in COVID-19. Sequencing used immunoSEQ multiplex PCR; TCRdb keeps in-frame clones, though not all of them. Here the sample spans fewer than 250,000 clones, around four fifths being singletons. The source material was PBMCs or T cells enriched from blood (not recorded which). Receptor source: a woman between 45 and 65 years old who had been exposed to COVID-19.

The V call is TRBV18, the J call TRBJ2-5; D perhaps matches TRBD2 (7 bases). The germline gives CDR1 KGHSH, CDR2 LQKENI. V gave up 0 bases and J gave up 5 bases, with 25 bases separating them. This CDR3 has 19 residues. CDR3 loop: CASSPPTLGGPDPKETQYF. In DNA form, the CDR3 reads TGTGCCAGCTCACCACCCACTCTGGGGGGGCCTGACCCTAAGGAGACCCAGTACTTC.

The V call is TRBV9, the J call TRBJ1-1; maybe TRBD1 (6 bases). V lost 3 bases and J 8 bases, leaving 17 bases between the germline ends. Germline assignment: CDR1 SGDLS and CDR2 YYNGEE. The CDR3 extends over 14 amino acids. The CDR3 is CASSETGPGSEAFF. The CDR3 DNA is TGTGCCAGCAGCGAGACAGGTCCCGGGTCCGAAGCTTTCTTT.

V gene TRBV6-5 combines with J gene TRBJ1-2; 9 bases align to TRBD1. V trimming: 4 bases; J trimming: 0 bases; junction bases outside the gene matches: 6. CDR1 MNHEY and CDR2 SVGAGI come from the germline V gene. This CDR3 has 16 amino acids. The CDR3 reads CASSSAWTGANYGYTF. The CDR3, as DNA: TGTGCCAGCAGTTCGGCCTGGACAGGGGCTAACTATGGCTACACCTTC.

In this sample, this clone turned up once. The chain has TRBV5-1 and TRBJ1-1; perhaps TRBD1 as D (6 bases). This CDR3 is built from 13 residues. Germline values: CDR1 SGHRS, CDR2 YFSETQ. Trimming took 4 bases from V and 4 from J, leaving 11 bases between them. CDR3 sequence: CASSLTGSTEAFF. CDR3 coding DNA: TGCGCCAGCAGCCTGACAGGTTCCACTGAAGCTTTCTTT.

The chain combines TRBV30 with TRBJ1-2, with TRBD1 matching 9 bases. The V gene end was trimmed by 5 bases and the J gene end by 6 bases; junction bases not matched to a gene: 10. The CDR3 runs 14 residues. Germline CDR1 and CDR2: GTSNPN and SVGIG (reference sequence). CDR3 loop: CAWVQWTGDNGYTF. CDR3 coding DNA: TGTGCCTGGGTTCAGTGGACAGGGGACAATGGCTACACCTTC.

The V and J genes are TRBV28 and TRBJ1-2, with D possibly TRBD1 on 6 matching bases. Germline V lookup: CDR1 MDHEN, CDR2 SYDVKM. V was clipped by 6 bases and J by 6 bases, with 17 bases between them. The CDR3 runs to 14 residues. CDR3 residues: CASSTRGGRNGYTF. The DNA of the CDR3 is TGTGCCAGCAGCACCCGGGGGGGGCGGAATGGCTACACCTTC.

The J gene is TRBJ2-7, the V gene TRBV10-1; TRBD2 is a possible D gene (6 bases). The CDR3 is 13 amino acids. The germline V gene encodes CDR1 WNHNN and CDR2 SYGVQD (reference sequence). Trimming removed 6 bases at V and 3 bases at J, with 12 bases between. This CDR3 reads CASSGPGSYEQYF. DNA of the CDR3: TGCGCCAGCAGCGGCCCCGGGAGCTACGAGCAGTACTTC.

The V call is TRBV9, the J call TRBJ1-5; D is ambiguous. Germline V gives CDR1 SGDLS, CDR2 YYNGEE. Trimming removed 0 bases at V and 7 bases at J, with 11 bases between. The CDR3 totals 14 residues. The CDR3 region is CASSVGWGGQPQHF. DNA of the CDR3: TGTGCCAGCAGCGTAGGGTGGGGAGGCCAGCCCCAGCATTTT.

The chain recombines TRBV19 with TRBJ2-1, with 7 positions matching TRBD1. Germline loops: CDR1 LNHDA, CDR2 SQIVND (reference sequence). This CDR3 contains 13 residues. V trimming: 6 bases; J trimming: 3 bases; junction bases outside the gene matches: 2. The CDR3 here is CASRGQVYNEQFF. CDR3 bases: TGTGCCAGTAGAGGACAGGTCTACAATGAGCAGTTCTTC.

CDR3 loop: CASSPSSYNEQFF. The CDR3 DNA reads TGTGCCAGCAGCCCCAGCTCCTACAATGAGCAGTTCTTC. J is TRBJ2-1 and V is TRBV3-1 (or the pseudogene TRBV3-2); D gene ambiguous. V lost 4 bases to trimming and J lost 0 bases, with 4 bases between them. The CDR3 loop spans 13 amino acids. The germline gives CDR1 LGHDT, CDR2 YNNKEL (reference sequence).

The chain employs TRBV28 and TRBJ1-4; D might be TRBD1 (5 bases). V was clipped by 3 bases and J by 11 bases, with 16 bases between them. The CDR3 length is 14 residues. The germline V gene has CDR1 MDHEN and CDR2 SYDVKM. This CDR3 reads CASSFGGTTTKLFF. CDR3 in DNA: TGTGCCAGCAGTTTTGGCGGGACGACAACGAAACTGTTTTTT.

The J gene is TRBJ1-6, the V gene TRBV18; D perhaps matches TRBD1 (6 bases). The CDR3 extends over 16 amino acids. Per the germline V gene, CDR1 is KGHSH and CDR2 is LQKENI. V was pared by 4 bases and J by 10 bases, with 20 bases between. CDR3 region: CASSRSTGISGSPLHF. CDR3 sequence (DNA): TGTGCCAGCTCACGCTCTACAGGGATATCGGGCTCACCCCTCCACTTT.

The chain employs TRBV5-6 and TRBJ1-3; 11 bases line up with TRBD1. CDR1 SGHDT and CDR2 YYEEEE come from the germline V gene. The CDR3 sequence is 16 residues long. V lost 2 bases, J lost 0 bases, and 1 base stayed unmatched. The CDR3 DNA is TGTGCCAGCAGCTTTGGGACAGGGGGCTCTGGAAACACCATATATTTT. Protein sequence: CASSFGTGGSGNTIYF.

The V and J genes are TRBV10-3 and TRBJ2-3, with D possibly matching TRBD1 (6 bases). CDR3 length: 14 amino acids. Germline CDR1 ENHRY, CDR2 SYGVKD. Trimming took off 3 bases at V and 3 bases at J, with 10 bases between the two ends. DNA of the CDR3: TGTGCCATCAGTGATTCGACAGGAACAGATACGCAGTATTTT. Amino acid sequence: CAISDSTGTDTQYF.

This rearrangement joins TRBV28 to TRBJ1-2, with D hard to call. With 8 bases removed from V and 3 bases from J, the gap between germline ends came to 10 bases. This CDR3 has 12 residues. Germline lookup yields CDR1 MDHEN and CDR2 SYDVKM. The CDR3 loop reads CASSSHYYGYTF. DNA for the CDR3: TGTGCCAGCTCCTCACATTACTATGGCTACACCTTC.

This chain uses TRBV28 with TRBJ1-1; D ambiguous. The CDR3 runs 11 residues. Deletions cut 5 bases from V and 3 bases from J, with 4 bases between. CDR1 is MDHEN and CDR2 is SYDVKM in the germline V gene. CDR3 DNA sequence: TGTGCCAGCAGTAGAGACACTGAAGCTTTCTTT. This codes for CASSRDTEAFF. Drawing the rest from reference TRBV28 and TRBJ1-1, the complete variable domain is DVKVTQSSRYLVKRTGEKVFLECVQDMDHENMFWYRQDPGLGLRLIYFSYDVKMKEKGDIPEGYSVSREKKERFSLILESASTNQTSMYLCASSRDTEAFFGQGTRLTVV.

The V and J genes are TRBV12-3 or TRBV12-4 and TRBJ1-5; D is unclear. The length of the CDR3 is 12 residues. Trimming cost V 6 bases and J 8 bases, with 11 bases left between them. The CDR3 region is CASSLFGEPQHF. The CDR3 bases are TGTGCCAGCAGCCTATTCGGGGAGCCCCAGCATTTT.

CDR3 nucleotide sequence: TGTGCCTCGACTCGTGCCGTGAACACCGGGGAGCTGTTTTTT. The encoded protein is CASTRAVNTGELFF. The rearrangement uses TRBV3-1 (or the pseudogene TRBV3-2) and TRBJ2-2; D gene uncertain. The CDR3 consists of 14 residues. V lost 11 bases and J 1 base, leaving 14 bases between the germline ends. Per germline, CDR1 LGHDT and CDR2 YNNKEL (reference sequence).

Remarks on this clone: In the same sample, other DNA sequences code for this CDR3. The V and J genes are TRBV9 and TRBJ2-5, with 9 bases matching TRBD2. The CDR3 runs 15 residues. The J segment lost 5 bases and the V segment lost 0 bases, leaving 5 bases of the junction unmatched. The germline V gene has CDR1 SGDLS and CDR2 YYNGEE. CDR3 nucleotide sequence: TGTGCCAGCAGCGTAGCCGGGACTAGCCAGGAGACCCAGTACTTC. This gives the protein CASSVAGTSQETQYF.

The rearrangement links TRBV6-5 to TRBJ2-1; D may be TRBD1 (5 bases). The CDR3 spans 15 residues. Trimming took off 6 bases at V and 9 bases at J, with 21 bases between the two ends. Germline V lookup: CDR1 MNHEY, CDR2 SVGAGI. As DNA, the CDR3 is TGTGCCAGCAGAAATACCTACGACAGCTCCGGTGAGCAGTTCTTC. Protein sequence: CASRNTYDSSGEQFF.

This chain links TRBV19 with TRBJ2-1; possibly TRBD1 for D (6 bases). V shed 7 bases and J shed 6 bases, with 10 bases lying between them. This CDR3 region has 12 residues. Germline V lookup: CDR1 LNHDA, CDR2 SQIVND (reference sequence). CDR3: CASKGGSNEQFF. CDR3 coding DNA: TGTGCCAGTAAAGGGGGAAGCAATGAGCAGTTCTTC.

This clone was recorded a few times. The genes are TRBV19 and TRBJ1-1; 7 bases fit TRBD1. The ends lost 4 bases at V and 0 bases at J; junction bases unmatched: 8. CDR1 is LNHDA and CDR2 is SQIVND in the germline V gene (reference sequence). The CDR3 has 16 amino acids. The CDR3: CASSTTTQGMNTEAFF. The CDR3 DNA follows: TGTGCCAGTAGTACCACGACACAGGGGATGAACACTGAAGCTTTCTTT.

V usage is TRBV5-1 and J usage is TRBJ1-2, with D possibly matching TRBD1 (6 bases). Per the germline V gene, CDR1 is SGHRS and CDR2 is YFSETQ. Trimming removed 1 base at V and 6 bases at J, with 10 bases between. The CDR3 loop spans 13 amino acids. CDR3 amino acids: CASSLQAGDGYTF. The CDR3 DNA is TGCGCCAGCAGCTTGCAGGCAGGGGATGGCTACACCTTC.

This chain joins TRBV9 and TRBJ2-1; D perhaps matches TRBD2 (6 bases). Trimming took off 4 bases at V and 0 bases at J, with 14 bases between the two ends. The CDR3 is 16 residues long. Germline V gene sequence: CDR1 SGDLS, CDR2 YYNGEE. For the CDR3, the DNA is TGTGCCAGCAGCTTGTCGGGGGATGGCTCCTACAATGAGCAGTTCTTC. Translating gives CASSLSGDGSYNEQFF.

The genes are TRBV12-3 or TRBV12-4 and TRBJ1-1; D call uncertain. Trimming stripped 5 bases from V and 8 bases from J, with 15 bases between. The CDR3 has 13 amino acids. The CDR3 sequence: CASSHSPRLEAFF. CDR3 DNA: TGTGCCAGCAGTCATAGCCCGAGGTTGGAAGCTTTCTTT.

The chain has TRBV30 and TRBJ2-3; possibly TRBD2 for D (6 bases). Per germline, CDR1 GTSNPN and CDR2 SVGIG (reference sequence). The CDR3 covers 13 residues. Trimming took 4 bases from V and 3 from J, leaving 11 bases between them. The DNA for the CDR3 is TGTGCCTGGACAAGGGAGGTGACAGATACGCAGTATTTT. It yields the protein CAWTREVTDTQYF.

The rearrangement uses TRBV7-9 and TRBJ1-6, with D possibly TRBD1 on 5 matching bases. V dropped 3 bases and J dropped 6 bases, with 9 bases sitting between them. This CDR3 spans 14 amino acids. In germline, CDR1 is SEHNR, CDR2 FQNEAQ (reference sequence). The CDR3 is CASSLEGINSPLHF. The CDR3 coding sequence is TGTGCCAGCAGCTTGGAGGGGATTAATTCACCCCTCCACTTT.

The chain combines TRBV19 with TRBJ2-4; 8 nucleotides match TRBD2. The CDR3 runs 16 residues. Germline lookup yields CDR1 LNHDA and CDR2 SQIVND (reference sequence). The J segment lost 6 bases and the V segment lost 7 bases, leaving 14 bases of the junction unmatched. The DNA of the CDR3 is TGTGCCAGTACCCCCGCGGAGGCGGGGGGATTAAACATTCAGTACTTC. It specifies CASTPAEAGGLNIQYF.